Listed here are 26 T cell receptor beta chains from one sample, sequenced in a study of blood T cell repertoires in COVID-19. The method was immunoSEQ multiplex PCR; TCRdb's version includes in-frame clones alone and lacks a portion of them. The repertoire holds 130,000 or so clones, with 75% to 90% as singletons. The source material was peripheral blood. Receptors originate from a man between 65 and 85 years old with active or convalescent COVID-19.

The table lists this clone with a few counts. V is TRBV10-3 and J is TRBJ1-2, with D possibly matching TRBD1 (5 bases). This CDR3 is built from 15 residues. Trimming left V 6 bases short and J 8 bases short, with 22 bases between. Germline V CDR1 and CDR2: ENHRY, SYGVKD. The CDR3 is CAIRETQGDRGGYTF. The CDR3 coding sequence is TGTGCCATCAGGGAGACTCAGGGTGATCGAGGAGGCTACACCTTC.

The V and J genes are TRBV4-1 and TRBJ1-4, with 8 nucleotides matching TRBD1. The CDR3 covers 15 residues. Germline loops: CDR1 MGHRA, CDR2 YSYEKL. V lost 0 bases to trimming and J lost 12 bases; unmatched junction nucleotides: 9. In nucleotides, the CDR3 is TGCGCCAGCAGCCAAGAAAAGGACAGGGAGGCGGAACTGTTTTTT. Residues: CASSQEKDREAELFF.

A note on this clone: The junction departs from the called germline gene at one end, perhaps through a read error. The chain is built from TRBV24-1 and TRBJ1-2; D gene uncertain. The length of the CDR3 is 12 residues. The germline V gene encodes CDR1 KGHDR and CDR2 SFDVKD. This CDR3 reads CATSAGSYGYTF. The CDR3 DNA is TGTGCCACGAGTGCGGGAAGCTATGGCTACACCTTC.

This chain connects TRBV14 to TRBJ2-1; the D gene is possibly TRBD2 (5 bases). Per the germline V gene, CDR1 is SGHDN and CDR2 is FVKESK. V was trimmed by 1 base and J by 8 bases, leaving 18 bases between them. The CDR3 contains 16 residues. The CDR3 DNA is TGTGCCAGCAGCCAAGCTGTAGCTAAGGGAGTTTATGAGCAGTTCTTC. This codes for CASSQAVAKGVYEQFF.

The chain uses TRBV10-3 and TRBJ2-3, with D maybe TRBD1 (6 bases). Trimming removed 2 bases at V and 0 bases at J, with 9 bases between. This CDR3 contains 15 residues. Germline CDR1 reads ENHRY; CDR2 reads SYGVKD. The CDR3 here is CAISEGTTSTDTQYF. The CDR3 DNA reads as TGTGCCATCAGTGAGGGGACAACTAGCACAGATACGCAGTATTTT.

The CDR3 region has the DNA TGTGCCAGCAGCTTAAGCCTCCACGGGGGGCAACCCTACGAGCAGTACTTC. This sequence encodes CASSLSLHGGQPYEQYF. The V and J genes are TRBV7-9 and TRBJ2-7, with D possibly being TRBD2 (7 bases). V was clipped by 2 bases and J by 2 bases, with 19 bases between them. CDR1 and CDR2 (germline): SEHNR, FQNEAQ (reference sequence). The CDR3 runs to 17 residues.

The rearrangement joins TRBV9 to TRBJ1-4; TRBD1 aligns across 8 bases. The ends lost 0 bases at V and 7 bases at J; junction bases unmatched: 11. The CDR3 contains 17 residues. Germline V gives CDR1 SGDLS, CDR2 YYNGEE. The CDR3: CASSVALPGGGGEKLFF. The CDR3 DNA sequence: TGTGCCAGCAGCGTAGCCCTTCCAGGGGGCGGCGGTGAAAAACTGTTTTTT.

The CDR3 DNA reads TGTGCCAGTAGCCGAGGCAGCTACAATGAGCAGTTCTTC. It translates to CASSRGSYNEQFF. The J gene is TRBJ2-1, the V gene TRBV19; D not certain. CDR3 length: 13 amino acids. Germline loops: CDR1 LNHDA, CDR2 SQIVND (reference sequence). Trimming removed 6 bases from V and 3 bases from J, with 9 bases in between.

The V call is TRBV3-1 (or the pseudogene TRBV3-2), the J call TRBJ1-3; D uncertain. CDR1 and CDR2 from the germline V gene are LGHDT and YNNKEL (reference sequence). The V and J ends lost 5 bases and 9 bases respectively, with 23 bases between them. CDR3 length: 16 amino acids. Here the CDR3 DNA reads TGTGCCAGCAGCGCCTGGGGAGGAGGATCTATGGGCACCATATATTTT. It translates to CASSAWGGGSMGTIYF.

This CDR3 reads CTSSQDWDRDDNEQYF. CDR3 nucleotide sequence: TGCACCAGCAGCCAAGATTGGGACAGGGATGACAACGAGCAGTACTTC. This chain links TRBV1 with TRBJ2-7; the DNA was not compared with TRBD1, the D call given in the table. TRBV1 is a pseudogene. The CDR3 runs to 16 residues.

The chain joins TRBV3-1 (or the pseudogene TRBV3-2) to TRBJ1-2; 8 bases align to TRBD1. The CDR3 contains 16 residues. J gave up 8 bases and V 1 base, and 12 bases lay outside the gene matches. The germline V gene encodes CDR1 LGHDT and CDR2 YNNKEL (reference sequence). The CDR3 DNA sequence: TGTGCCAGCAGCCAAGGTTATAGTCAGGGGGCGCGGGGCTACACCTTC. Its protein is CASSQGYSQGARGYTF.

CDR3 sequence reads: CASSSNARTSTDTQYF. The CDR3 region has the DNA TGTGCCAGCAGCTCAAACGCAAGAACTAGCACAGATACGCAGTATTTT. V and J are TRBV7-2 and TRBJ2-3; D uncertain. Germline V gene data show CDR1 as SGHTA and CDR2 as FQGNSA. The CDR3 runs to 16 residues. Trimming removed 4 bases at V and 0 bases at J, with 14 bases between.

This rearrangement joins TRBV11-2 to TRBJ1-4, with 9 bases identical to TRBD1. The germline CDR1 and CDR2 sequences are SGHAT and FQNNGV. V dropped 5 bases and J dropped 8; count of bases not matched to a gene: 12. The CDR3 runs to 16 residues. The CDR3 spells CASSTYRGRFGEKLFF. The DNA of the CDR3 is TGTGCCAGCAGCACATACAGGGGGCGTTTTGGGGAAAAACTGTTTTTT.

The CDR3 DNA reads as TGCGCCAGCAGCTTGGCCCGTAGCACAGATACGCAGTATTTT. Translated, it gives CASSLARSTDTQYF. The chain has TRBV5-1 and TRBJ2-3; D ambiguous. V lost 0 bases, J lost 0 bases, and 5 bases lay in between. This CDR3 contains 14 residues. Looked up from germline, CDR1 is SGHRS and CDR2 is YFSETQ.

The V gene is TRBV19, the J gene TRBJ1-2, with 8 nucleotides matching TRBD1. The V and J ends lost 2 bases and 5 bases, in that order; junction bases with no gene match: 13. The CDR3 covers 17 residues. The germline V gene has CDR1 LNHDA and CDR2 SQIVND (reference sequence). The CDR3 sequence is CASSINPGQGLEYGYTF. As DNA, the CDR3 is TGTGCCAGTAGTATAAATCCCGGACAGGGATTAGAGTATGGCTACACCTTC.

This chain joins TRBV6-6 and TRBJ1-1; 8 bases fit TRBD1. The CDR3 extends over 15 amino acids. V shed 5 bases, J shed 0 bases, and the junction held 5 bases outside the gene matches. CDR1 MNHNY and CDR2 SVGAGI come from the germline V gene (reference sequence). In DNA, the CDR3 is TGTGCCAGCAGTCATCCGGGACAGGTGAACACTGAAGCTTTCTTT. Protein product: CASSHPGQVNTEAFF.

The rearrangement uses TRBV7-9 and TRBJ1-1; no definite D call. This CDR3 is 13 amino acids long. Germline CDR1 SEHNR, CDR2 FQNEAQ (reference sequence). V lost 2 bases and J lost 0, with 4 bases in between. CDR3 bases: TGTGCCAGCAGCTTACAGGTGAACACTGAAGCTTTCTTT. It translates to CASSLQVNTEAFF. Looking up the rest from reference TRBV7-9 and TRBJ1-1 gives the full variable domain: DTGVSQNPRHKITKRGQNVTFRCDPISEHNRLYWYRQTLGQGPEFLTYFQNEAQLEKSRLLSDRFSAERPKGSFSTLEIQRTEQGDSAMYLCASSLQVNTEAFFGQGTRLTVV.

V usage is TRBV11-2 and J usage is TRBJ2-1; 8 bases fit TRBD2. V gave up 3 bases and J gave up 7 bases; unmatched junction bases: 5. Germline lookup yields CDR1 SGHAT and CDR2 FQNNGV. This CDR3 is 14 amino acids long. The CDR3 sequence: CASSFGGRSNEQFF. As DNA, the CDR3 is TGTGCCAGCAGCTTCGGCGGGAGGTCGAATGAGCAGTTCTTC. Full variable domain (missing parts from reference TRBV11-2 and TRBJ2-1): EAGVAQSPRYKIIEKRQSVAFWCNPISGHATLYWYQQILGQGPKLLIQFQNNGVVDDSQLPKDRFSAERLKGVDSTLKIQPAKLEDSAVYLCASSFGGRSNEQFFGPGTRLTVL.

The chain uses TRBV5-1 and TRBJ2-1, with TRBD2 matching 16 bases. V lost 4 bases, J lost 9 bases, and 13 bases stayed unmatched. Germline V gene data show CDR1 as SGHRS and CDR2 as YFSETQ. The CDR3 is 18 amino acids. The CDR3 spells CASSGVGTSGRAGSEQFF. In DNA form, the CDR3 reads TGCGCCAGCAGCGGGGTGGGGACTAGCGGGAGGGCCGGGAGTGAGCAGTTCTTC.

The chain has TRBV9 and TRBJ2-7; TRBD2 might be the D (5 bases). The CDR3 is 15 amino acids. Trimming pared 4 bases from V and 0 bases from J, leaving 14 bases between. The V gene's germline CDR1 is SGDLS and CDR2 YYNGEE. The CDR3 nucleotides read TGTGCCAGCAGCCCAGGAGGAGCGAGCTCCTACGAGCAGTACTTC. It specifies CASSPGGASSYEQYF. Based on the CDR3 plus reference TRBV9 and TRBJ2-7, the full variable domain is DSGVTQTPKHLITATGQRVTLRCSPRSGDLSVYWYQQSLDQGLQFLIQYYNGEERAKGNILERFSAQQFPDLHSELNLSSLELGDSALYFCASSPGGASSYEQYFGPGTRLTVT.

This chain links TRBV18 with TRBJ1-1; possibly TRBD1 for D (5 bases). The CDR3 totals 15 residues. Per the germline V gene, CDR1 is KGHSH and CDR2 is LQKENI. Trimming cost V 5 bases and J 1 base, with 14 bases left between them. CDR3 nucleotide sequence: TGTGCCAGCTCATCCTTTCAGGGCCAGAACACTGAAGCTTTCTTT. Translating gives CASSSFQGQNTEAFF.

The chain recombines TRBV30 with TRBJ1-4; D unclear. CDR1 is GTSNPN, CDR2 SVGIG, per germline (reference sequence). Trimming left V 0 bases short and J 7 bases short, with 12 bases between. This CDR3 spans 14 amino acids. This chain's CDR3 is CAWSVSAGGEKLFF. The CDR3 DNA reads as TGTGCCTGGAGTGTATCCGCCGGTGGTGAAAAACTGTTTTTT.

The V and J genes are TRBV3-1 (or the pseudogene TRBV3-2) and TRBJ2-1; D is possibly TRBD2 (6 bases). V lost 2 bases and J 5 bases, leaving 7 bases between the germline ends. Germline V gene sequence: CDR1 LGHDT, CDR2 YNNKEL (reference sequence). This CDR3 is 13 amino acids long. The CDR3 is CASSQTSNNEQFF. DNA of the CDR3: TGTGCCAGCAGCCAAACTAGCAACAATGAGCAGTTCTTC.

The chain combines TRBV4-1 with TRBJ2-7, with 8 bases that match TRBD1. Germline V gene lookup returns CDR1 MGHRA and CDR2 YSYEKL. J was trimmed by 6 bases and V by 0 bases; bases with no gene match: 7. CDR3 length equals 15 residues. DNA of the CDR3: TGCGCCAGCAGCCAAGAGCCGACAGGGGCTCGCGAGCAGTACTTC. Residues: CASSQEPTGAREQYF.

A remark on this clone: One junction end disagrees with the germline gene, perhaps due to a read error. CDR3 loop: CASTYIGGAGYEQYF. DNA of the CDR3: TGTGCCAGCACTTACATAGGGGGGGCTGGGTACGAGCAGTACTTC. The chain uses TRBV6-6 and TRBJ2-7; the D gene is possibly TRBD2 (7 bases). Germline assignment: CDR1 MNHNY and CDR2 SVGAGI (reference sequence). The CDR3 length is 15 residues.

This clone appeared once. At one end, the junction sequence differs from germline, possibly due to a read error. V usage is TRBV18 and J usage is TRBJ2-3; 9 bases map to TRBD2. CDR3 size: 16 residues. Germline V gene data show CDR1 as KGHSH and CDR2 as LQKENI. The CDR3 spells CASSPRTSANTDTQYF. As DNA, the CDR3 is TGTGCCAGCTCTCCACGGACTAGCGCTAACACAGATACGCAGTATTTT.